The T cell receptor beta chain described here comes from a study of blood T cell repertoires in COVID-19. In the study overall: PBMCs, B-cell-depleted T cells, or T cells provided the cDNA or gDNA that made up the material.

TCRdb's copy holds only in-frame clones and misses some; the assay was immunoSEQ multiplex PCR. Among tens of thousands of clones listed, approximately 90% were seen once. In germline, CDR1 is SGHKS, CDR2 YYEKEE (reference sequence). Trimming left V 4 bases short and J 4 bases short, with 8 bases between. CDR3 length: 13 residues. Source material: peripheral blood. The clonotype comes from a woman between 55 and 75 years old with active or convalescent COVID-19. The V call is TRBV5-5, the J call TRBJ1-4, with D possibly TRBD1 on 5 matching bases. CDR3 region: CASSGGGNEKLFF. CDR3 coding DNA: TGTGCCAGCAGCGGCGGGGGTAATGAAAAACTGTTTTTT.